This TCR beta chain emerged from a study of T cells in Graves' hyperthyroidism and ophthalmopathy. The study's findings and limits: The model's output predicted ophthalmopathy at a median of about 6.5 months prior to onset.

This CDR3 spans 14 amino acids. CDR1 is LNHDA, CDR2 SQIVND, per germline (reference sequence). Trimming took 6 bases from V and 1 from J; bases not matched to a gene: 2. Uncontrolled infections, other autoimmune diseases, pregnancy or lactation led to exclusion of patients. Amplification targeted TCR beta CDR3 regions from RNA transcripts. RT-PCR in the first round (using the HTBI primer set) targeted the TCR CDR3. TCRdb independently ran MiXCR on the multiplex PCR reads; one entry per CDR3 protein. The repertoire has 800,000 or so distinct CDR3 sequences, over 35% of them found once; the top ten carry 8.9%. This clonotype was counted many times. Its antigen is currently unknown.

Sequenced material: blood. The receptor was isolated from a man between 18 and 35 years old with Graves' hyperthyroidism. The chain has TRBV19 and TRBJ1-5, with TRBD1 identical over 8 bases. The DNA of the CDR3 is TGTGCCAGTAGCACAGGGGGGAGCAATCAGCCCCAGCATTTT. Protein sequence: CASSTGGSNQPQHF.